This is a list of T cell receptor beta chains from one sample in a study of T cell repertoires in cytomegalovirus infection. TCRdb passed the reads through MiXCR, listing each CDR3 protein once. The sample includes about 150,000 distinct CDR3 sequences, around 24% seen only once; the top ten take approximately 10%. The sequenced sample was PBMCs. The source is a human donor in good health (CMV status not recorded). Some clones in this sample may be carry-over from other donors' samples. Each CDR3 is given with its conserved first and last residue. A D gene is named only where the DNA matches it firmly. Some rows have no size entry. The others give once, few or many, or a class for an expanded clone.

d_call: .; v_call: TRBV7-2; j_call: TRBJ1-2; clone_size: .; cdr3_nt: TGTGCCAGCAGCTTAGCATCCGGGGGAGCTAACTATGGCTACACCTTC; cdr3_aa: CASSLASGGANYGYTF
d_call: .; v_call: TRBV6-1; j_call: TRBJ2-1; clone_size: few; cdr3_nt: TGTGCCAGCAGTGGGGGGTACAATGAGCAGTTCTTC; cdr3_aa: CASSGGYNEQFF
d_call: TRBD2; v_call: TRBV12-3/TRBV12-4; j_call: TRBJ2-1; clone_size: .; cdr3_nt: TGTGCCAGCAGCCAGAGGACTAGCGGGAGGGCCCTCGATGAGCAGTTCTTC; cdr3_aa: CASSQRTSGRALDEQFF
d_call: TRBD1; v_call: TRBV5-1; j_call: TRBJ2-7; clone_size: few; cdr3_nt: TGCGCCAGCAGCTTCGACAGGGACTACGAGCAGTACTTC; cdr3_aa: CASSFDRDYEQYF
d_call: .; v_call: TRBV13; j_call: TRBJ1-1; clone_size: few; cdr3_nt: TGTGCCAGCAGCTTACGGGACATTGGCACTGAAGCTTTCTTT; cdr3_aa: CASSLRDIGTEAFF
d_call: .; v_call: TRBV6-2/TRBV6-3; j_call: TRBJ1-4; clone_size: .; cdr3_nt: TGTGCCAGCAGTAGAATGGACACTGGTTATGAAAAACTGTTTTTT; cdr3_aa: CASSRMDTGYEKLFF
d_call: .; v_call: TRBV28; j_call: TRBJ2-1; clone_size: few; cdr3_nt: TGTGCCAGCAGTTCCCTACTCAGGACCCCCAATGAGCAGTTCTTC; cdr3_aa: CASSSLLRTPNEQFF
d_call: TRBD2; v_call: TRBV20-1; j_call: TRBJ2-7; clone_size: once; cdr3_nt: TGCAGTGCTAGAGATCGGACTAGCGGTTTAAGCTCCTACGAGCAGTACTTC; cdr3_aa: CSARDRTSGLSSYEQYF
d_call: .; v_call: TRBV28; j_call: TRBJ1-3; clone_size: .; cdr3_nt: TGTGCCAGCAGTTTAGTCCCGATTGGACTGTTCCCTGGAAACACCATATATTTT; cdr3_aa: CASSLVPIGLFPGNTIYF
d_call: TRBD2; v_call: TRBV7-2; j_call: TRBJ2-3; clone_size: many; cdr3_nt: TGTGCCAGCCGTCCGACTAGCGTCACAGATACGCAGTATTTT; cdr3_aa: CASRPTSVTDTQYF
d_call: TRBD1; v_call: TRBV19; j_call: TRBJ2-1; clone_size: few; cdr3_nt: TGTGCCAGTAGTGGGGAAACGACAGGGGCGCGGAATGAGCAGTTCTTC; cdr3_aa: CASSGETTGARNEQFF
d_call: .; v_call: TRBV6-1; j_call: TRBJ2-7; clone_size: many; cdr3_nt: TGTGCCAGCAGTGAATATGGGGGAGGAAACTACGAGCAGTACTTC; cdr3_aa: CASSEYGGGNYEQYF
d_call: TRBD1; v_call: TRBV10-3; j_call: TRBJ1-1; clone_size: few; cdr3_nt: TGTGCCATCAGCGACGAAACGACAGGGTCCGCAGCTTTCTTT; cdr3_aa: CAISDETTGSAAFF
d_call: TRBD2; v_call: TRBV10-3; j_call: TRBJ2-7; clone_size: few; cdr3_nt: TGTGCCATTTCTCGACTAGCGGGGGGGGACGAGCAGTACTTC; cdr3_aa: CAISRLAGGDEQYF
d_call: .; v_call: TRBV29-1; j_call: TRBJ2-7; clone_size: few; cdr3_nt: TGCAGCGTTGAAGGTCTGGTAGGGAGGGACAACGAGCAGTACTTC; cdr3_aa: CSVEGLVGRDNEQYF
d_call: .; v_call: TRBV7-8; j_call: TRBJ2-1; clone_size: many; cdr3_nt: TGTGCCAGCAGCATTTTAGCGGAGACGTACAATGAGCAGTTCTTC; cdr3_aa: CASSILAETYNEQFF
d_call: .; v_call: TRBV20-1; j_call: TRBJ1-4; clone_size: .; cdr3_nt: TGCAGTGCTAGAGACCCCGTGGGCGCAACTAATGAAAAACTGTTTTTT; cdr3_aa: CSARDPVGATNEKLFF
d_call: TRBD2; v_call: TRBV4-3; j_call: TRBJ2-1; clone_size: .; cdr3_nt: TGCACCAGCAGCCCCGGGACTAGCGGGGACAATGAGCAGTTCTTC; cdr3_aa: CTSSPGTSGDNEQFF
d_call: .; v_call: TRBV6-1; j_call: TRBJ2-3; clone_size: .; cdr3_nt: TGTGCCAGCAGTGAAGGTGCGGCTAGCACAGATACGCAGTATTTT; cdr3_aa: CASSEGAASTDTQYF
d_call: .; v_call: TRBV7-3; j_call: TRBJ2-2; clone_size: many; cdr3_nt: TGTGCCAGCCAGGCGGGGTCGAACACCGGGGAGCTGTTTTTT; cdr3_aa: CASQAGSNTGELFF
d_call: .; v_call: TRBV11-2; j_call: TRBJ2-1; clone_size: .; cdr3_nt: TGTGCCAGCAGCCTCGGGCTCTACAATGATCAGTTCTTC; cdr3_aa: CASSLGLYNDQFF